These T cell receptor beta chains were read from a single sample in a study of T cell repertoires and leukemia-associated antigens. MiXCR was run by TCRdb on the 5' RACE reads, yielding one entry per CDR3 protein. Of about 11,000 distinct CDR3 sequences listed, about 42% are singletons. The antigens these receptors bind are not known. The specimen was CD3+ T cells sorted from blood and cultured. The origin of the receptors is a female donor in good health. The CDR3 runs from the conserved cysteine through the conserved F or W. A D gene is named only where the DNA matches it firmly. Some rows have no size entry. The others give once, few or many, or a class for an expanded clone.

11	NA	TRBV7-9	NA	TRBJ2-3	TGTGCCAGCGGGAGGACAGGTACGCAGTATTTT	CASGRTGTQYF
16	many	TRBV29-1	TRBD2	TRBJ2-3	TGCAGCGTTGCGGGTCTAGCGGGAGGCACGGCAGATACGCAGTATTTT	CSVAGLAGGTADTQYF
12	NA	TRBV6-2/TRBV6-3	NA	TRBJ2-1	TGTGCCAGCAGGGACCCAACGAATGAGCAGTTCTTC	CASRDPTNEQFF
14	medium-sized	TRBV6-5	NA	TRBJ2-7	TGTGCCAGCAGTTACGGGCATACCCTCTACGAGCAGTACTTC	CASSYGHTLYEQYF
15	NA	TRBV7-2	NA	TRBJ2-3	TGTGCCAGCAGGGTAGACCCCGCTTCATTCGATACGCAGTATTTT	CASRVDPASFDTQYF
16	NA	TRBV5-1	TRBD2	TRBJ2-3	TGCGCCAGCAGCGCTCCCCTAGCGGGAGGTTTGGATGCACAGTATTTT	CASSAPLAGGLDAQYF
13	medium-sized	TRBV3-1	TRBD1	TRBJ2-7	TGTGCCAGCAGCCTCCAACGGGACAGCTCCCGATCCTTC	CASSLQRDSSRSF
14	many	TRBV2	NA	TRBJ2-2	TGTGCCAGCAGCTTCAGCCCGGCGCGCGGGGAGCTGTTTTTT	CASSFSPARGELFF
11	NA	TRBV20-1	NA	TRBJ2-5	TGCAGCGCTAGCGATGAGGAGACCCAGTACTTC	CSASDEETQYF
18	NA	TRBV5-1	NA	TRBJ2-3	TGCGCCAGCAGCTCGCGAACACAGGGTTTGGTCTATCGAGATACGCAGTATTTT	CASSSRTQGLVYRDTQYF
18	many	TRBV7-9	NA	TRBJ1-3	TGTGCCAGCAGCCCCATGGCGGCCCGTGTTCTCTCTGGAAACACCATATATTTT	CASSPMAARVLSGNTIYF
13	NA	TRBV20-1	NA	TRBJ2-3	TGCAGTGCTTCTTCTAGCCGGGCAGATACGCAGTATTTT	CSASSSRADTQYF
13	many	TRBV27	NA	TRBJ2-2	TGTGCCAGCAGTTCCCTTCACACCGGGGAGCTGTTTTTT	CASSSLHTGELFF
11	few	TRBV5-1	NA	TRBJ2-1	TGCGCCAGCAGCTCCGGAATTGAGCAGTTCTTC	CASSSGIEQFF
15	NA	TRBV12-3/TRBV12-4	TRBD1	TRBJ1-6	TGTGCCAGCAGTTCGAGGACAGGAGGGAATTCACCCCTCCACTTT	CASSSRTGGNSPLHF
16	NA	TRBV11-1	NA	TRBJ2-7	TGCGCCAGCAGTCCGGCGCGCGCCAATAAGGACTACGAGCAGTACTTC	CASSPARANKDYEQYF
13	NA	TRBV14	NA	TRBJ2-1	TGTGCCAGCAGCCAAGAGGGATACAATGAGCAGTTCTTC	CASSQEGYNEQFF
16	NA	TRBV20-1	TRBD2	TRBJ2-7	TGCAGTGCTGACGACTATCCTAGCGGGAGCTCCTACGAGCAGTACTTC	CSADDYPSGSSYEQYF
17	many	TRBV11-1	TRBD2	TRBJ2-7	TGTGCCAGCAGCTTAGCGCTTGGGCTAGCGGGTGTCTACGAGCAGTACTTC	CASSLALGLAGVYEQYF
11	NA	TRBV5-1	NA	TRBJ2-3	TGCGCCAGCCAAATAGCAGATACGCAGTATTTT	CASQIADTQYF
16	NA	TRBV6-6	NA	TRBJ2-5	TGTGCCAGCAGTTACAAATGGAGGGGGGGGCAAGAGACCCAGTACTTC	CASSYKWRGGQETQYF
15	NA	TRBV7-7	TRBD2	TRBJ2-2	TGTGCTAGCAGCTCTCAAGCGGGAGCGACCGGGGAGCTGTTTTTT	CASSSQAGATGELFF